This section outlines one TCR beta chain sequence together with its context. In this sample, this clone turned up a few times. It has no known antigen specificity. It has no much larger one-base neighbor in the sample; base qualities were not kept. These data come from a study of blood T cell repertoires in COVID-19 (dated by TCRdb to 2018 to 2021). Study-wide context: Collaborator samples came from the United States, Italy and Spain and covered acute and convalescent phases of COVID-19. The repertoires were released in a freely available public database meant as a resource for research on the immune response to SARS-CoV-2. Where available, HLA class I and class II types were taken from metadata supplied by the sample provider and were not determined by assay-based typing. Deeply sampled blood TCRbeta repertoires from subjects exposed to, actively infected with, or recovered from COVID-19 were included in the dataset. Samples came from the ongoing ImmuneRACE study (first 160 participants) plus 1,254 subjects from 6 global collaborators. A de-identified subject ID, COVID-19 status, age in years and sex were almost always included in the sample metadata. The material from the prospective study consisted of cDNA or gDNA derived from T cells, B-cell-depleted T cells, or PBMCs. Study-wide conclusions, independent of this receptor: Clinical and demographic metadata were provided uncurated, with the amount varying by source and participant.

As encoded in the germline V gene, CDR1 is LGHNA while CDR2 is YSLEER. Trimming takes 4 bases off V and 3 bases off J; junction bases not matched to a gene: 8. From the cysteine up to the phenylalanine, the CDR3 has a length of 17 residues. Solely the CDR3 DNA is kept, with 51 bases framed from the first base. Participants in the prospective study were enrolled through a virtual design, were aged 18 to 89 years, and lived in 24 United States geographic areas. In the prospective study, participants were assigned to cohorts based on the clinical history participants reported in a screening survey and a study questionnaire. Exposed participants had been in contact, within 2 weeks of entering the study, with a person who had a PCR-confirmed or clinician-diagnosed case of COVID-19. In the prospective study, mobile phlebotomists collected whole blood, serum and a nasopharyngeal or oropharyngeal swab from each participant. Participants in the prospective study had the option to provide additional blood draws and questionnaires over a roughly 2-month period. Prospective study blood samples were shipped either frozen or at room temperature before DNA extraction.

TCRbeta CDR3 regions were amplified from genomic DNA using the immunoSEQ Assay, a bias-controlled multiplex PCR. Per the authors' processing: The number of nucleated cells in each sample was estimated by amplification of reference gene primers within the assay. Sequence reads were collapsed and filtered to measure the absolute abundance of every unique TCRbeta CDR3 rearrangement. Productive Simpson clonality was computed per sample as the square root of Simpson's diversity index over productive rearrangements. TCRdb re-hosts the immuneACCESS table, in-frame sequences only. Its copies lack some clones; in the studies checked, an unresolved V gene accounts for under half of them, and the cause for the rest is not known. That table furnishes V, J and clone size, whereas the DNA furnished D and trimming. The sample table contains about 220,000 clones; only one count was recorded for around four fifths of them. The ten largest account for about 3.8% of the sample.

This receptor was identified in a woman aged 35 to 49 who had been exposed to COVID-19. The chain is made from TRBV4-3 and TRBJ1-3; TRBD1 matches 11 bases in the middle. Specimen: PBMCs or T cells enriched from blood (not recorded which). The DNA sequence is as follows: TGCGCCAGCAGCCCGAGGACAGGGGGCTTAGGTGGAAACACCATATATTTT. It translates as CASSPRTGGLGGNTIYF.